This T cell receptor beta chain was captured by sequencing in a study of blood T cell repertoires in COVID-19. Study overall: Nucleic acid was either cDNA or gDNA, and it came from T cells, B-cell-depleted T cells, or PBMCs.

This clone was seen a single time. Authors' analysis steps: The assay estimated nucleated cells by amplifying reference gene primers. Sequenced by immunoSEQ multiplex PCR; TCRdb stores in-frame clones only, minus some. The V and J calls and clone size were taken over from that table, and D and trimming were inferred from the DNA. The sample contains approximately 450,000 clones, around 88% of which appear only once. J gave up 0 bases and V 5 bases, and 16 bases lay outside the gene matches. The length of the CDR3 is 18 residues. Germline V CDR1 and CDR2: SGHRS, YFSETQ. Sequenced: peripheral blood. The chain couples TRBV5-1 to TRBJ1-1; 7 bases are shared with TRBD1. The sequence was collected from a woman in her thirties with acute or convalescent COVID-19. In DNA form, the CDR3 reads TGCGCCAGCAGAGAACGATCAGGGACAGCCCTGGTGAACACTGAAGCTTTCTTT. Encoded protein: CASRERSGTALVNTEAFF.